This is a list of T cell receptor beta chains from one sample in a study of radiotherapy plus CTLA-4 blockade in lung cancer. TCRdb's table, derived via immunoSEQ multiplex PCR, lists solely in-frame clones and lacks some. Seen here are fewer than 35,000 clones, around 75% observed once, and the top ten hold around 14%. Sequencing used peripheral blood, obtained from a patient treated with radiotherapy plus ipilimumab. The source of these receptors is a human donor with non-small cell lung cancer that progressed on radiotherapy plus ipilimumab. Each CDR3 is given with its conserved first and last residue. The order of the fields is D gene, CDR3 length, V gene, J gene, clone size, CDR3 protein, CDR3 DNA. D genes are given only for firm matches. Only part of the rows carry a size: once, few, many, or a class if the clone is expanded.

d_gene: NA
len: 21
v_gene: TRBV12-2
j_gene: TRBJ2-3
abundance: NA
CDR3aa: CASRLPAVASGSGEGTDTQYF
CDR3nt: NA

d_gene: NA
len: 15
v_gene: TRBV5-6
j_gene: TRBJ2-5
abundance: few
CDR3aa: CASTRAVLYQETQYF
CDR3nt: TGTGCCAGCACGCGGGCGGTGCTGTACCAAGAGACCCAGTACTTC

d_gene: NA
len: 13
v_gene: TRBV5-1
j_gene: TRBJ2-5
abundance: NA
CDR3aa: CASSAGQQETQYF
CDR3nt: TGCGCCAGCAGCGCGGGACAGCAAGAGACCCAGTACTTC

d_gene: TRBD2
len: 14
v_gene: TRBV30
j_gene: TRBJ2-7
abundance: few
CDR3aa: CAWSSGLAGREQYF
CDR3nt: TGTGCCTGGAGCTCGGGACTAGCGGGGAGAGAGCAGTACTTC

d_gene: NA
len: 14
v_gene: TRBV19
j_gene: TRBJ1-1
abundance: NA
CDR3aa: CASSITGGMAEAFF
CDR3nt: TGTGCCAGTAGTATTACCGGCGGGATGGCTGAAGCTTTCTTT

d_gene: NA
len: 14
v_gene: TRBV28
j_gene: TRBJ2-2
abundance: NA
CDR3aa: CASSLHANTGELFF
CDR3nt: TGTGCCAGCAGCCTCCACGCGAACACCGGGGAGCTGTTTTTT

d_gene: NA
len: 15
v_gene: TRBV5-6
j_gene: TRBJ2-5
abundance: NA
CDR3aa: CASSLRRTGQETQYF
CDR3nt: TGTGCCAGCAGCTTGAGGCGGACCGGACAAGAGACCCAGTACTTC

d_gene: NA
len: 16
v_gene: TRBV4-1
j_gene: TRBJ2-7
abundance: few
CDR3aa: CASSQDRGAGTYEQYF
CDR3nt: TGCGCCAGCAGCCAAGATCGGGGGGCAGGAACCTACGAGCAGTACTTC

d_gene: NA
len: 14
v_gene: TRBV7-3
j_gene: TRBJ2-1
abundance: NA
CDR3aa: CASSPNGGNNEQFF
CDR3nt: TGTGCCAGCAGTCCTAACGGGGGAAACAATGAGCAGTTCTTC

d_gene: NA
len: 16
v_gene: TRBV18
j_gene: TRBJ2-2
abundance: NA
CDR3aa: CASSQKGTVNTGELFF
CDR3nt: TGTGCCAGCTCACAAAAGGGGACTGTGAACACCGGGGAGCTGTTTTTT

d_gene: NA
len: 16
v_gene: TRBV4-2
j_gene: TRBJ1-5
abundance: NA
CDR3aa: CASSQDRQGGNQPQHF
CDR3nt: TGTGCCAGCAGCCAAGATCGGCAGGGCGGCAATCAGCCCCAGCATTTT

d_gene: TRBD1
len: 13
v_gene: TRBV7-9
j_gene: TRBJ2-5
abundance: few
CDR3aa: CAIVGQGEETQYF
CDR3nt: TGTGCCATCGTTGGACAGGGGGAAGAGACCCAGTACTTC

d_gene: TRBD2
len: 16
v_gene: TRBV5-5
j_gene: TRBJ2-7
abundance: NA
CDR3aa: CASSLRSLAGAYEQYF
CDR3nt: TGTGCCAGCAGCCTACGGTCGCTAGCGGGAGCCTACGAGCAGTACTTC

d_gene: NA
len: 16
v_gene: TRBV11-3
j_gene: TRBJ2-2
abundance: NA
CDR3aa: CASSLDLGGSTGELFF
CDR3nt: TGTGCCAGCAGCTTAGATCTCGGCGGATCCACCGGGGAGCTGTTTTTT

d_gene: NA
len: 12
v_gene: TRBV12-5
j_gene: TRBJ1-1
abundance: NA
CDR3aa: CASGLGDAEAFF
CDR3nt: TGTGCTAGTGGTTTGGGGGACGCTGAAGCTTTCTTT

d_gene: TRBD2
len: 16
v_gene: TRBV2
j_gene: TRBJ2-2
abundance: NA
CDR3aa: CASSDTAGANTGELFF
CDR3nt: TGTGCCAGCAGTGACACCGCGGGAGCAAACACCGGGGAGCTGTTTTTT

d_gene: NA
len: 16
v_gene: TRBV6-5
j_gene: TRBJ2-1
abundance: few
CDR3aa: CASSYSMGEAYNEQFF
CDR3nt: TGTGCCAGCAGTTACTCGATGGGGGAGGCCTACAATGAGCAGTTCTTC

d_gene: NA
len: 16
v_gene: TRBV5-1
j_gene: TRBJ2-7
abundance: NA
CDR3aa: CASSLGSDGMLYEQYF
CDR3nt: TGCGCCAGCAGCTTGGGAAGTGACGGCATGCTCTACGAGCAGTACTTC

d_gene: NA
len: 11
v_gene: TRBV5-1
j_gene: TRBJ2-7
abundance: NA
CDR3aa: CASSLAGEQYF
CDR3nt: TGCGCCAGCAGCTTGGCAGGAGAGCAGTACTTC

d_gene: TRBD2
len: 14
v_gene: TRBV27
j_gene: TRBJ2-7
abundance: NA
CDR3aa: CASSPSGMFNEQYF
CDR3nt: TGTGCCAGCAGTCCCAGCGGGATGTTCAACGAGCAGTACTTC

d_gene: NA
len: 13
v_gene: TRBV9
j_gene: TRBJ1-1
abundance: NA
CDR3aa: CASSVSPGYEAFF
CDR3nt: TGTGCCAGCAGCGTAAGTCCCGGGTATGAAGCTTTCTTT

d_gene: TRBD1
len: 15
v_gene: TRBV6-5
j_gene: TRBJ2-1
abundance: NA
CDR3aa: CASSRDRGSHNEQFF
CDR3nt: TGTGCCAGCAGTAGGGACAGGGGATCCCACAATGAGCAGTTCTTC

d_gene: NA
len: 12
v_gene: TRBV9
j_gene: TRBJ2-1
abundance: few
CDR3aa: CASSDQLNEQFF
CDR3nt: TGTGCCAGCAGCGATCAGCTTAATGAGCAGTTCTTC

d_gene: NA
len: 18
v_gene: TRBV11-2
j_gene: TRBJ2-1
abundance: NA
CDR3aa: CASSLDQFRRLSYNEQFF
CDR3nt: TGTGCCAGCAGCTTAGATCAGTTCCGGAGACTGAGCTACAATGAGCAGTTCTTC

d_gene: TRBD2
len: 16
v_gene: TRBV30
j_gene: TRBJ2-2
abundance: NA
CDR3aa: CAWSPLAGVNTGELFF
CDR3nt: TGTGCCTGGAGTCCCCTCGCGGGGGTGAACACCGGGGAGCTGTTTTTT

d_gene: NA
len: 14
v_gene: TRBV27
j_gene: TRBJ1-1
abundance: NA
CDR3aa: CASSLDGGNTEAFF
CDR3nt: TGTGCCAGCAGCCTAGACGGAGGGAACACTGAAGCTTTCTTT

d_gene: NA
len: 14
v_gene: TRBV9
j_gene: TRBJ1-5
abundance: NA
CDR3aa: CASSAYPQGSAQHF
CDR3nt: TGTGCCAGCAGCGCCTATCCCCAAGGATCAGCCCAGCATTTT

d_gene: NA
len: 15
v_gene: TRBV6-5
j_gene: TRBJ2-4
abundance: NA
CDR3aa: CASSYLEAGKNIQYF
CDR3nt: TGTGCCAGCAGTTACCTCGAGGCAGGGAAGAACATTCAGTACTTC

d_gene: TRBD1
len: 14
v_gene: TRBV28
j_gene: TRBJ1-5
abundance: NA
CDR3aa: CASSPWTGNQPQHF
CDR3nt: TGTGCCAGCAGCCCCTGGACAGGGAATCAGCCCCAGCATTTT

d_gene: NA
len: 15
v_gene: TRBV7-7
j_gene: TRBJ2-5
abundance: NA
CDR3aa: CASSSSSGRGETQYF
CDR3nt: TGTGCCAGCAGCTCAAGCTCAGGGCGGGGTGAGACCCAGTACTTC

d_gene: NA
len: 15
v_gene: TRBV5-5
j_gene: TRBJ2-7
abundance: NA
CDR3aa: CASSSAGQISYEQYF
CDR3nt: TGTGCCAGCAGCTCGGCCGGGCAGATCTCCTACGAGCAGTACTTC

d_gene: TRBD1
len: 14
v_gene: TRBV5-1
j_gene: TRBJ2-1
abundance: NA
CDR3aa: CASSSPGGQGKQFF
CDR3nt: TGCGCCAGCAGCTCACCTGGGGGACAGGGGAAACAGTTCTTC

d_gene: TRBD1
len: 13
v_gene: TRBV7-2
j_gene: TRBJ2-7
abundance: few
CDR3aa: CASTWDSPYEQYF
CDR3nt: TGTGCCAGCACTTGGGACAGTCCCTACGAGCAGTACTTC

d_gene: NA
len: 15
v_gene: TRBV2
j_gene: TRBJ1-1
abundance: NA
CDR3aa: CASSENPAGVTEAFF
CDR3nt: TGTGCCAGCAGTGAAAACCCGGCAGGGGTGACTGAAGCTTTCTTT